This T cell receptor (beta chain) was captured in a study of T cell responses to AZD1222 COVID-19 vaccine. Study-level results: Targeting of unmutated variant regions was reportedly seen in nearly half of spike-specific TCRs. Baseline testing showed seropositivity in only six AZD1222 recipients.

Measured with immunoSEQ multiplex PCR; TCRdb has only the in-frame clones, and not every one. The data hold roughly 150,000 clones, with about 91% observed a single time. V was pared by 3 bases and J by 8 bases, with 13 bases between. CDR1 LGHNT and CDR2 FRNRAP come from the germline V gene. The CDR3 totals 14 residues. Notes on this clone: Its antigen remains unidentified.

The origin of this receptor is an adult who received the AZD1222 COVID-19 vaccine. The sample consisted of peripheral blood, taken 28 days after the second AZD1222 dose. V usage is TRBV12-5 and J usage is TRBJ1-4; a weak D match, TRBD1 (6 bases). CDR3 amino acids: CASGFPGESEKLFF. The CDR3 DNA sequence: TGTGCTAGTGGTTTTCCAGGGGAAAGCGAAAAACTGTTTTTT.